This TCR beta chain was captured by sequencing in a study of identical twins. A template switching step contributed a universal primer site, while unique molecular identifiers were present in the cDNA. One entry per CDR3 protein results from TCRdb running MiXCR on the 5' RACE reads. The data contain around 300,000 distinct CDR3 sequences, about 8.9% of them singletons. This clonotype was recorded at least ten times. CDR1 and CDR2 from the germline V gene are LNHNV and YYDKDF (reference sequence). V shed 3 bases, J shed 7 bases, and the junction held 9 bases outside the gene matches. The CDR3 totals 16 residues. This sample was shared with a second study, whose subject was yellow fever vaccine responses in identical twins.

The sequencing sample was made of memory (CD45RO+) T cells sorted from blood. The rearrangement uses TRBV15 and TRBJ2-1; TRBD2 matches 10 bases. The sequence was obtained from a young woman in good health. CDR3 sequence reads: CATSRDKPGLANEQFF. In DNA form, the CDR3 reads TGTGCCACCAGCAGGGACAAACCGGGACTAGCGAATGAGCAGTTCTTC.